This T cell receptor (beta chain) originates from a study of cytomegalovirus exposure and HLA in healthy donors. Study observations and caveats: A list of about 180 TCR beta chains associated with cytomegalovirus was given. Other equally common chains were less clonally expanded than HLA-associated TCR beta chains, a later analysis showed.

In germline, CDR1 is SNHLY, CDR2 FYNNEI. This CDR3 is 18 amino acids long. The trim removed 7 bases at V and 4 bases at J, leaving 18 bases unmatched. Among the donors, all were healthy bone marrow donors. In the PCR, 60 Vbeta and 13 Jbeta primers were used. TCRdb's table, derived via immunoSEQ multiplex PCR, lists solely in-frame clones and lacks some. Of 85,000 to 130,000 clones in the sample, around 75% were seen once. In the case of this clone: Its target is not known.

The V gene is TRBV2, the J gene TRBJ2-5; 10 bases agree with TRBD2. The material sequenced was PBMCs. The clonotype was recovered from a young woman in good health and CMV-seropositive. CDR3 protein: CASTPAGGTSGNVETQYF. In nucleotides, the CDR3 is TGTGCCAGCACCCCAGCCGGAGGAACTAGCGGGAATGTAGAGACCCAGTACTTC.